This TCR beta chain was sequenced in a study of naive and memory T cell subsets (dated by TCRdb to about 2017). In terms of the full investigation: The study applied an open-source, UMI-based TCR alpha and beta sequencing pipeline to sorted naive and memory peripheral blood T cell subsets. The functional CMV T cell responses agreed completely with IgG serology results. RNA was DNase-treated and reverse transcribed with TCR constant-region primers, mostly using SuperScript III. The paper's findings and limits, for the study overall: RNA-based TCR counts may be influenced by expression changes linked to T cell activation and differentiation. TCR abundance followed a power law whose exponent differed between naive and memory subsets but was consistent across the three individuals. After error correction, over 90% of naive TCR sequences appeared only once, giving much steeper abundance distributions than memory subsets. A few larger clonotypes were found in naive repertoires, especially CD8, and these larger clonotypes were possibly memory cells re-expressing CD45RA. The repertoire findings for the naive and memory subsets could not be validated, as no ground truth was available. Each clonotype was defined as a single alpha or beta chain sequence rather than as a paired alpha/beta receptor. In both CD4 and CD8 cells, a rise in Gini index and a fall in Shannon and inverse Simpson diversity were observed from naive through CM, EM and EMRA.

The library was obtained by UMI-ligation and nested PCR. An equimolar mix of two oligonucleotides covering both TRBC1 and TRBC2 was used as the beta constant-region primer. The ligated cDNA went through four rounds of PCR with nested alpha and beta constant-region primers together with the SP2 primer. T4 RNA ligase 1 ligated a single-stranded oligonucleotide carrying the SP2 primer and a 12-nucleotide UMI to the cDNA 3' end. The ligation reaction was kept at 16 degrees C for roughly 18-24 hours. PCR2 was typically performed as a SYBR Green qPCR and was stopped at a predetermined threshold so that over-amplification was prevented. Agencourt AMPure XP magnetic beads were used for all purifications after the first. Libraries were quantified by Qubit and checked on a TapeStation, where a main peak was expected near 650 bp. Sequencing of the pooled libraries was done on an Illumina MiSeq using v2 2x251 paired-end kits, which typically yielded roughly 0.95-2.3 million reads per sample. Each sample's library went into the pool at roughly 4 nM, and about 4.5-8% PhiX was added to help with cluster recognition. The paper's processing steps were these. FASTQ reads processed by Demultiplexor were assigned V and J genes by Decombinator through tag matching that tolerated a single base-pair mismatch. By using UMIs, Collapsinator corrected both sequencing errors and the frequency errors caused by PCR heterogeneity. TCRs were translated and CDR3s were extracted from the conserved cysteine to the FGXG phenylalanine by CDR3Translator, with non-productive sequences being flagged. Gini, Shannon entropy and inverse Simpson indices were computed after subsampling the repertoires to the same number of UMI-defined TCRs. Within the linear range, a power law was fitted by maximum likelihood to the distributions of clonotype abundance. For one naive CD8 sample, the pipeline and MIGEC produced similar UMI counts, unique TCR numbers and clonal distributions. One analysis removed from the naive repertoire any naive TCRs that were also present in any memory subset from the same donor. Repertoires were searched for around 7,300 CMV-associated CDR3 sequences compiled from VDJdb and a published dataset. TCRdb cleaned the public reads at Q25 with fastp, built clones with MiXCR and kept in-frame beta chains. Merged by CDR3 protein, the rows form single entries marked with the most common genes and DNA. TCRdb, rather than the study authors, made the V and J calls. The table for this sample lists about 100,000 distinct CDR3 sequences; roughly 14% of them were counted only once. The biggest ten clones account for around 2.8% of the sample.

From the second PCR step onward, the TCR alpha chain libraries and the TCR beta chain libraries were amplified separately. To determine each donor's CMV status, fresh PBMCs were stimulated overnight with CMV viral lysate, and IFNgamma production from CD4+ T cells was then assessed. CD4 T cells were positively selected with Miltenyi beads, followed by positive selection of CD8 T cells from the CD4-negative fraction. Cells were stained for CD3, CD4, CD8, CD45RA, CD27 and a live/dead dye and were sorted on a BD Aria II into four subsets based on CD45RA and CD27. Blood came from three healthy volunteers, each fractionated into CD4 and CD8 T cells and then into four differentiation subsets. Roughly 120 ml of peripheral blood was taken from each donor, and PBMC were separated by density-gradient centrifugation on Ficoll-Paque PLUS. The sorted cells were lysed in RLT buffer, after which RNA was extracted using a Qiagen RNeasy kit and kept at -80 degrees C.

With respect to this clonotype: No antigen is known for it. One end of the junction is discordant with germline, which a read error may explain.

The germline V gene (reference sequence) supplies CDR1 LNHNV and CDR2 YYDKDF. The CDR3 spans 16 residues, from the cysteine through the phenylalanine. The only DNA kept is the CDR3, 48 bases in frame from the first base. This receptor was obtained from a human donor in good health. The V gene is TRBV15 and the J gene is TRBJ1-4, with TRBD1 as a weak D call on 5 bases. What was sequenced was naive CD8+ T cells from blood. The sample's cell subset or site label is to be understood as: naive T cells, CD45RA high CD27+. Here the CDR3 is given as CATSRDRGGLNENLFF. The DNA sequence is given as TGTGCCACCAGCAGAGATCGCGGGGGACTTAATGAAAACCTGTTTTTT.